The 20 T cell receptor beta chains reported below all come from one sample, sequenced in a study of blood T cells in healthy people across ages. Alongside a J-beta primer mix, a sample-barcoded 5' primer served in a second PCR lasting about 7 to 11 cycles. TCRdb re-called the 5' RACE reads through MiXCR, storing one row per CDR3 protein. The sample yields some 1.5 million distinct CDR3 sequences, 28% seen once. Source material: blood. These receptors originate from a woman aged 30 to 39 in good health.

This clonotype was seen a few times. V and J are TRBV20-1 and TRBJ2-1; D call uncertain. Germline CDR1 and CDR2: DFQATT and SNEGSKA (reference sequence). The V and J ends lost 3 bases and 4 bases respectively, with 16 bases between them. The CDR3 is 15 amino acids. The CDR3 is CSASPDFSLYNEQFF. Written as DNA, the CDR3 is TGCAGTGCTAGTCCCGACTTTTCCCTATACAATGAGCAGTTCTTC.

This clonotype has only a few counts. The rearrangement uses TRBV5-1 and TRBJ2-5; 10 bases line up with TRBD1. The CDR3 extends over 17 amino acids. Germline CDR1 is SGHRS and CDR2 is YFSETQ. V trimming: 6 bases; J trimming: 5 bases; junction bases outside the gene matches: 16. Written as DNA, the CDR3 is TGCGCCAGCAAACCGGGACAGGGGATGCTCACGGGGGAGACCCAGTACTTC. Encoded protein: CASKPGQGMLTGETQYF. Based on the CDR3 plus reference TRBV5-1 and TRBJ2-5, the full variable domain is KAGVTQTPRYLIKTRGQQVTLSCSPISGHRSVSWYQQTPGQGLQFLFEYFSETQRNKGNFPGRFSGRQFSNSRSEMNVSTLELGDSALYLCASKPGQGMLTGETQYFGPGTRLLVL.

This clonotype has a handful of counts. This chain links TRBV20-1 with TRBJ1-2; tentatively, D is TRBD1 (5 bases). CDR1 is DFQATT and CDR2 is SNEGSKA in the germline V gene (reference sequence). The V and J ends lost 7 bases and 0 bases respectively, with 12 bases between them. The CDR3 consists of 13 residues. The CDR3: CSVRTPSNYGYTF. The CDR3 DNA follows: TGCAGTGTAAGGACACCGTCTAACTATGGCTACACCTTC.

This clonotype was detected a few times. The rearrangement joins TRBV29-1 to TRBJ1-1; no clear D gene. V was cut by 1 base and J by 5 bases, with 14 bases left in between. The V gene's germline CDR1 is SQVTM and CDR2 ANQGSEA. The CDR3 spans 14 residues. The CDR3: CSVEGASGKTEAFF. The CDR3 DNA reads TGCAGCGTTGAAGGGGCGTCGGGTAAGACTGAAGCTTTCTTT.

This chain joins TRBV5-1 and TRBJ1-1; D gene ambiguous. V lost 4 bases to trimming and J lost 1 base, with 8 bases between them. The CDR3 spans 13 residues. Germline-derived CDR1 and CDR2 are SGHRS and YFSETQ. CDR3 DNA sequence: TGCGCCAGCAGCACTACAAGGAACACTGAAGCTTTCTTT. Residues: CASSTTRNTEAFF.

This clonotype was seen a few times. This rearrangement joins TRBV20-1 to TRBJ1-2; D unclear. Germline CDR1 reads DFQATT; CDR2 reads SNEGSKA (reference sequence). Between the trimmed V and J ends, which lost 3 bases and 5 bases, there was a span of 19 bases. This CDR3 has 15 residues. For the CDR3, the DNA is TGCAGTGCTAGCCTCGGTGCGGCAGGTCCGTATGGCTACACCTTC. This codes for CSASLGAAGPYGYTF.

This clonotype has a handful of counts. The gene calls are TRBV19 and TRBJ2-1, with 12 bases lining up with TRBD2. V shed 1 base and J 6 bases; nucleotides not matched to a gene: 4. Germline lookup yields CDR1 LNHDA and CDR2 SQIVND (reference sequence). The length of the CDR3 is 16 residues. The CDR3 DNA reads TGTGCCAGTAGTATAGGAAGACTAGCGGGAGTCAATGAGCAGTTCTTC. Translation: CASSIGRLAGVNEQFF.

The CDR3 reads CASSQDPGLAGGLNYIQYF. CDR3 in DNA: TGTGCCAGCAGCCAAGATCCGGGACTAGCGGGGGGGCTTAACTACATTCAGTACTTC. The rearrangement joins TRBV4-2 to TRBJ2-4, with 16 nucleotides matching TRBD2. This CDR3 spans 19 amino acids. V gave up 0 bases and J gave up 8 bases; unmatched junction bases: 10. Germline-derived CDR1 and CDR2 are LGHNA and YNFKEQ.

J is TRBJ2-7 and V is TRBV20-1, with a tentative D call TRBD1 (5 bases). V lost 1 base and J 3 bases, leaving 16 bases between the germline ends. Germline CDR1 DFQATT, CDR2 SNEGSKA (reference sequence). The CDR3 covers 15 residues. CDR3 in DNA: TGCAGTGCTAGAGGGGAAGGGGTCGAGTACTACGAGCAGTACTTC. Translation gives CSARGEGVEYYEQYF.

As concerns this clonotype: A much bigger clone sits one base away, suggesting this may be a read error. The J gene is TRBJ2-1, the V gene TRBV29-1, with TRBD2 as a possible D gene (7 bases). CDR3 length: 13 amino acids. Germline CDR1 SQVTM, CDR2 ANQGSEA. The CDR3 coding sequence is TGCAGCGTTGAGGGGGGGCCAGGAAATGAGCGGTTCTTC. The encoded protein is CSVEGGPGNERFF.

This clonotype was counted only a few times. The genes are TRBV5-5 and TRBJ1-2; unclear D gene. The V and J ends lost 4 bases and 8 bases respectively, with 12 bases between them. The CDR3 consists of 12 residues. From germline, CDR1 is SGHKS and CDR2 YYEKEE (reference sequence). In DNA form, the CDR3 reads TGTGCCAGCAGCACCGAGATGTGGGGCTACACCTTC. It translates to CASSTEMWGYTF.

The V gene is TRBV3-1, the J gene TRBJ2-3; TRBD2 matches 9 bases. The trim removed 1 base at V and 2 bases at J, leaving 7 bases unmatched. Germline V gene sequence: CDR1 LGHDT, CDR2 YNNKEL (reference sequence). The CDR3 loop spans 17 amino acids. The DNA for the CDR3 is TGTGCCAGCAGCCAAGGCCTTAGCGGGGGAATCACAGATACGCAGTATTTT. Translation gives CASSQGLSGGITDTQYF.

This sequence joins TRBV7-2 and TRBJ2-7, with TRBD2 as a possible D gene (6 bases). The V end lost 2 bases, the J end lost 2 bases, and 19 bases lay between the germline ends. The CDR3 loop spans 17 amino acids. Germline CDR1 and CDR2: SGHTA and FQGNSA. CDR3 in amino acids: CASSLSGSGEATYEQYF. The CDR3 coding sequence is TGTGCCAGCAGCTTATCAGGATCGGGGGAAGCGACCTACGAGCAGTACTTC.

Only a few counts were recorded for this clonotype. CDR3 sequence: CASSYGKIQGYNEQFF. In DNA, the CDR3 is TGTGCCAGCAGTTACGGGAAAATACAGGGGTACAATGAGCAGTTCTTC. The V gene is TRBV6-6, the J gene TRBJ2-1, with 7 bases fitting TRBD1. V was pared by 2 bases and J by 4 bases, with 8 bases of the junction left unmatched. Looked up from germline, CDR1 is MNHNY and CDR2 is SVGAGI (reference sequence). This CDR3 region has 16 residues.

This clonotype came up many times. The rearrangement joins TRBV20-1 to TRBJ1-2; D gene unclear. Germline-derived CDR1 and CDR2 are DFQATT and SNEGSKA (reference sequence). The CDR3 length is 13 residues. Between the trimmed V and J ends, which lost 7 bases and 8 bases, there was a span of 20 bases. CDR3 residues: CSVSQAARLGYTF. CDR3 nucleotides: TGCAGTGTTTCCCAGGCTGCCCGGTTGGGCTACACCTTC.

This clonotype was detected many times. The V gene is TRBV7-8, the J gene TRBJ2-1; 12 bases are a match to TRBD2. Losses at the gene ends were 4 bases for V and 8 bases for J; bases not matched to a gene: 12. CDR1 is SGHVS, CDR2 FQNEAQ, per germline. The CDR3 loop spans 17 amino acids. The CDR3 DNA reads as TGTGCCAGCAGCTCGTGGACCCCGGGACTAGCGGGTCATGAGCAGTTCTTC. Encoded protein: CASSSWTPGLAGHEQFF.

This chain links TRBV7-2 with TRBJ2-7; possibly TRBD1 for D (5 bases). The J call may be faulty, since TRBJ2-5 better matches the DNA end. CDR3 length equals 15 residues. From germline, CDR1 is SGHTA and CDR2 FQGNSA. The CDR3 DNA reads as TGTGCCAGCAGCTTAGCGAAGGGGTATCCGGAGACCCAGTACTTC. It codes for CASSLAKGYPETQYF.

This clonotype has more than one count but fewer than ten. This CDR3 is CASSQDSYLGGYTF. In nucleotides, the CDR3 is TGCGCCAGCAGCCAAGACAGCTATCTGGGTGGCTACACCTTC. The chain employs TRBV4-3 and TRBJ1-2; no definite D call. This CDR3 contains 14 residues. V was pared by 0 bases and J by 7 bases, with 12 bases between. Germline lookup yields CDR1 LGHNA and CDR2 YSLEER.

The J gene is TRBJ1-2, the V gene TRBV7-9; TRBD1 is a possible D gene (6 bases). The ends were cut back, 1 base at V and 4 bases at J, with 19 bases in the middle. The CDR3 covers 17 residues. Germline-derived CDR1 and CDR2 are SEHNR and FQNEAQ (reference sequence). The CDR3 sequence: CASSLVPRGGGGYGYTF. The CDR3 DNA follows: TGTGCCAGCAGCTTAGTTCCCCGAGGGGGAGGAGGCTATGGCTACACCTTC. Filled out from reference TRBV7-9 and TRBJ1-2, the complete variable domain reads DTGVSQNPRHKITKRGQNVTFRCDPISEHNRLYWYRQTLGQGPEFLTYFQNEAQLEKSRLLSDRFSAERPKGSFSTLEIQRTEQGDSAMYLCASSLVPRGGGGYGYTFGSGTRLTVV.

This clonotype was seen more than once but under ten times. DNA for the CDR3: TGTGCCTGGAGCCGGGGGGGACAGTCCAACGGCTACACCTTC. Its protein is CAWSRGGQSNGYTF. The V and J genes are TRBV30 and TRBJ1-2; TRBD1 matches 7 bases. The CDR3 covers 14 residues. Germline V gene lookup returns CDR1 GTSNPN and CDR2 SVGIG (reference sequence). Trimming removed 3 bases from V and 8 bases from J; junction bases left unmatched: 12.